Shown below are 5 T cell receptor beta chains from a single sample sequenced in a study of vaccination effects on CD4 cells after COVID-19. The assay was immunoSEQ multiplex PCR, and TCRdb's table has in-frame clones only and misses some. The sample lists 10,000 to 13,000 clones, about 76% occurring once. Their antigens remain unidentified. ViraFEST assay sequencing came after antigen-specific CD4+ T cells were expanded with viral peptide pools. Cultured cells yielded isolated CD4+ T cells after 10 days. Sequences were derived from CD4+ T cells from PBMCs cultured with HCoV-229E spike peptides, sampled before COVID-19 vaccination. All receptors come from a human donor who received a COVID-19 vaccine.

The chain is built from TRBV7-2 and TRBJ1-1; D unclear. Germline loops: CDR1 SGHTA, CDR2 FQGNSA. The CDR3 covers 14 residues. The V end lost 1 base, the J end lost 6 bases, and 12 bases lay between the germline ends. CDR3 in DNA: TGTGCCAGCAGCTTAGAAGGTCAGTTCGCTGAAGCTTTCTTT. This encodes CASSLEGQFAEAFF.

This clone has just a few counts. The gene calls are TRBV7-9 and TRBJ1-1; D gene ambiguous. Germline V CDR1 and CDR2: SEHNR, FQNEAQ (reference sequence). The germline V and J ends were trimmed by 5 bases and 8 bases, with 15 bases remaining between them. This CDR3 comprises 13 residues. The DNA of the CDR3 is TGTGCCAGCAGCCAGAAGGGTCCCGCAGAAGCTTTCTTT. This encodes CASSQKGPAEAFF.

This clone was counted a few times. CDR3 in amino acids: CAISGKLQGPQHF. The CDR3 DNA reads TGTGCCATCAGTGGAAAACTACAGGGGCCCCAGCATTTT. V is TRBV10-3 and J is TRBJ1-5, with D perhaps TRBD1 (6 bases). The CDR3 covers 13 residues. Trimming stripped 4 bases from V and 9 bases from J, with 13 bases between. CDR1 is ENHRY and CDR2 is SYGVKD in the germline V gene.

The rearrangement uses TRBV27 and TRBJ2-2, with D possibly called TRBD1 or TRBD2 (5 bases each). Germline CDR1 MNHEY, CDR2 SMNVEV (reference sequence). This CDR3 contains 16 residues. The germline V and J ends were trimmed by 5 bases and 5 bases, with 18 bases remaining between them. The CDR3 DNA follows: TGTGCCAGCAGTGCGCCCGGGGCGTTCGATACCGGGGAGCTGTTTTTT. Its translation: CASSAPGAFDTGELFF.

The genes are TRBV7-2 and TRBJ2-1; 11 bases are shared with TRBD2. This CDR3 comprises 16 residues. Trimming cost V 5 bases and J 7 bases; bases outside gene matches: 10. Per the germline V gene, CDR1 is SGHTA and CDR2 is FQGNSA. The CDR3 region is CASSPQTSGIENEQFF. The CDR3 DNA reads as TGTGCCAGCAGCCCGCAGACTAGCGGGATAGAGAATGAGCAGTTCTTC. The variable domain in full, completed from reference TRBV7-2 and TRBJ2-1, reads GAGVSQSPSNKVTEKGKDVELRCDPISGHTALYWYRQSLGQGLEFLIYFQGNSAPDKSGLPSDRFSAERTGGSVSTLTIQRTQQEDSAVYLCASSPQTSGIENEQFFGPGTRLTVL.